The 30 T cell receptor beta chains presented below share a single source sample, sequenced in a study of CD8 T cells in Susac syndrome. Reverse transcription of about 0.5 to 1 ug RNA was carried out with random hexamers. TCRdb re-derived calls from the immunoSEQ multiplex PCR reads in MiXCR, one entry per CDR3 protein. The data contain more than 200,000 distinct CDR3 sequences, about 94% of them seen just once; the ten biggest clones take up 0.065% to 0.075%. Sequencing used CD4+ T cells from PBMCs. The receptor source for this set is a human donor with multiple sclerosis.

The CDR3 DNA reads TGTGCCAGCAGTTCCCCCGGGGGCGCCTACAATGAGCAGTTCTTC. Translated, it gives CASSSPGGAYNEQFF. This chain joins TRBV6-2 or TRBV6-3 and TRBJ2-1; either TRBD1 or TRBD2 may supply D (6 bases each). Deletions cut 4 bases from V and 2 bases from J, with 12 bases between. CDR3 size: 15 residues. CDR1 and CDR2 (germline): MNHEY, SVGEGT.

This chain uses TRBV2 with TRBJ2-5, with TRBD2 identical over 8 bases. From germline, CDR1 is SNHLY and CDR2 FYNNEI. The CDR3 spans 14 residues. The J segment lost 4 bases and the V segment lost 4 bases, leaving 5 bases of the junction unmatched. The CDR3 is CASSVSGSLETQYF. CDR3 DNA: TGTGCCAGCAGTGTGAGCGGGAGTTTAGAGACCCAGTACTTC.

The rearrangement links TRBV20-1 to TRBJ1-2; 7 positions agree with TRBD1. The CDR3 runs 13 residues. With 5 bases clipped from V and 2 bases from J, the junction kept 5 bases outside the gene matches. Germline lookup yields CDR1 DFQATT and CDR2 SNEGSKA (reference sequence). Here the CDR3 DNA reads TGCAGTGCTGCCCCGACAGGGAACTATGGCTACACCTTC. Protein sequence: CSAAPTGNYGYTF.

The chain carries TRBV30 and TRBJ1-4, with TRBD1 matching 7 bases. Germline loops: CDR1 GTSNPN, CDR2 SVGIG (reference sequence). The ends lost 0 bases at V and 5 bases at J; junction bases unmatched: 6. CDR3 length: 15 amino acids. The CDR3 region is CAWSVWTGRNEKLFF. Written as DNA, the CDR3 is TGTGCCTGGAGTGTTTGGACAGGTAGAAATGAAAAACTGTTTTTT.

The chain carries TRBV6-5 and TRBJ2-7; 7 bases align to TRBD1. The CDR3 spans 12 residues. CDR1 is MNHEY and CDR2 is SVGAGI in the germline V gene. V dropped 6 bases and J dropped 6; count of bases not matched to a gene: 5. CDR3 amino acids: CASSLGQREQYF. CDR3 in DNA: TGTGCCAGCAGCCTGGGACAGCGCGAGCAGTACTTC.

The chain uses TRBV2 and TRBJ1-2; D is undetermined. From germline, CDR1 is SNHLY and CDR2 FYNNEI. CDR3 length: 15 amino acids. Trimming left V 2 bases short and J 5 bases short, with 15 bases between. CDR3 DNA sequence: TGTGCCAGCAGTGAAATTGTGACCCGACAATATGGCTACACCTTC. This encodes CASSEIVTRQYGYTF.

DNA of the CDR3: TGTGCCAGCAGCCAAGATGCGGGCCTCTGGTCACCCCTCCACTTT. Its protein is CASSQDAGLWSPLHF. The chain is built from TRBV3-1 and TRBJ1-6; D gene ambiguous. V was pared by 0 bases and J by 10 bases, with 13 bases between. The CDR3 covers 15 residues. Per the germline V gene, CDR1 is LGHDT and CDR2 is YNNKEL (reference sequence).

The CDR3: CSVAPPWDEQFF. In nucleotides, the CDR3 is TGCAGCGTTGCTCCTCCGTGGGATGAGCAGTTCTTC. This rearrangement joins TRBV29-1 to TRBJ2-1; D is uncertain. Trimming cost V 4 bases and J 8 bases, with 12 bases left between them. The V gene's germline CDR1 is SQVTM and CDR2 ANQGSEA. The CDR3 contains 12 residues.

V and J are TRBV6-4 and TRBJ2-1; D could derive from TRBD1 or TRBD2 (5 bases each). This CDR3 has 11 amino acids. V gave up 2 bases and J gave up 14 bases, with 10 bases separating them. Germline CDR1 is MRHNA and CDR2 is SNTAGT. CDR3 bases: TGTGCCAGCAGTGACGGGGGAAAGGAGTTCTTC. Protein: CASSDGGKEFF.

The chain's CDR3 is CASSPGTGINQPQHF. The DNA of the CDR3 is TGCGCCAGCAGCCCCGGGACAGGGATCAATCAGCCCCAGCATTTT. The gene calls are TRBV5-1 and TRBJ1-5; TRBD1 matches 9 bases. Per germline, CDR1 SGHRS and CDR2 YFSETQ. CDR3 length: 15 residues. V shed 4 bases, J shed 3 bases, and the junction held 5 bases outside the gene matches. The full variable domain, its missing parts supplied by reference TRBV5-1 and TRBJ1-5, is KAGVTQTPRYLIKTRGQQVTLSCSPISGHRSVSWYQQTPGQGLQFLFEYFSETQRNKGNFPGRFSGRQFSNSRSEMNVSTLELGDSALYLCASSPGTGINQPQHFGDGTRLSIL.

This clonotype appeared a few times. The V and J genes are TRBV20-1 and TRBJ2-2, with D uncertain. The CDR3 extends over 11 amino acids. The V end lost 3 bases, the J end lost 4 bases, and 3 bases lay between the germline ends. Germline values: CDR1 DFQATT, CDR2 SNEGSKA (reference sequence). CDR3: CSARGTGELFF. The CDR3 DNA is TGCAGTGCTAGGGGCACCGGGGAGCTGTTTTTT.

The V gene is TRBV12-3 or TRBV12-4, the J gene TRBJ2-5; 10 positions match TRBD2. The length of the CDR3 is 17 residues. V was pared by 4 bases and J by 4 bases, with 12 bases of the junction left unmatched. DNA for the CDR3: TGTGCCAGCAGTTCCCTAGCGGGGGTTGGGGATGGAGAGACCCAGTACTTC. Amino acids: CASSSLAGVGDGETQYF.

CDR3 region: CAADAPYGYTF. CDR3 in DNA: TGTGCCGCTGATGCCCCCTATGGCTACACCTTC. The chain carries TRBV28 and TRBJ1-2; D gene unclear. Looked up from germline, CDR1 is MDHEN and CDR2 is SYDVKM. Trimming pared 11 bases from V and 4 bases from J, leaving 11 bases between. This CDR3 region has 11 residues.

CDR3 sequence: CASSLGQGGVGSLHF. For the CDR3, the DNA is TGCGCCAGCAGCCTCGGACAGGGCGGAGTTGGATCCCTCCACTTT. The chain uses TRBV4-1 and TRBJ1-6; 8 bases map to TRBD1. The CDR3 contains 15 residues. V dropped 4 bases and J dropped 14; count of bases not matched to a gene: 13. CDR1 and CDR2 (germline): MGHRA, YSYEKL.

The CDR3: CASSPDSWGADTEAFF. CDR3 nucleotides: TGTGCCAGCTCACCCGATAGTTGGGGTGCGGACACTGAAGCTTTCTTT. This chain uses TRBV18 with TRBJ1-1; D unresolved. CDR3 size: 16 residues. Trimming stripped 3 bases from V and 3 bases from J, with 17 bases between. CDR1 KGHSH and CDR2 LQKENI come from the germline V gene.

The genes are TRBV20-1 and TRBJ2-7; D might be TRBD1 (6 bases). V shed 2 bases and J shed 5 bases, with 10 bases lying between them. The CDR3 has 12 amino acids. CDR1 and CDR2 (germline): DFQATT, SNEGSKA (reference sequence). Here the CDR3 reads CSARTGYNEQYF. The CDR3 DNA reads TGCAGTGCTAGAACAGGGTACAACGAGCAGTACTTC.

The rearrangement uses TRBV19 and TRBJ1-6; D call uncertain. The length of the CDR3 is 14 residues. Germline values: CDR1 LNHDA, CDR2 SQIVND (reference sequence). Trimming cost V 5 bases and J 11 bases, with 16 bases left between them. The CDR3 sequence is CASSAWRRGAPLHF. The CDR3 DNA reads as TGTGCCAGTAGTGCGTGGCGGCGGGGTGCACCCCTCCACTTT.

J is TRBJ2-3 and V is TRBV20-1, with 8 positions matching TRBD2. V shed 8 bases, J shed 5 bases, and the junction held 21 bases outside the gene matches. The length of the CDR3 is 17 residues. Germline assignment: CDR1 DFQATT and CDR2 SNEGSKA (reference sequence). In DNA, the CDR3 is TGCAGTCCTCGAGCGGGGGCCTCAGTTGTGGGACAAGATACGCAGTATTTT. This translates into CSPRAGASVVGQDTQYF.

V gene TRBV3-1 combines with J gene TRBJ1-6; maybe TRBD1 (5 bases). V dropped 1 base and J dropped 10 bases, with 11 bases sitting between them. Germline loops: CDR1 LGHDT, CDR2 YNNKEL (reference sequence). The CDR3 has 14 amino acids. CDR3 nucleotide sequence: TGTGCCAGCAGCCAAGGGACACTTAGGTCACCCCTCCACTTT. Translation: CASSQGTLRSPLHF.

The V and J genes are TRBV30 and TRBJ1-2; D gene uncertain. This CDR3 is 16 amino acids long. The V gene's germline CDR1 is GTSNPN and CDR2 SVGIG (reference sequence). V dropped 3 bases and J dropped 1 base, with 18 bases sitting between them. For the CDR3, the DNA is TGTGCCTGGAGGACCCCTAGGGAGCGGGTTAACTATGGCTACACCTTC. This gives the protein CAWRTPRERVNYGYTF.

The CDR3 spells CASSRTGTGANTGELFF. CDR3 sequence (DNA): TGTGCCAGCAGTAGAACCGGGACAGGGGCAAACACCGGGGAGCTGTTTTTT. This chain links TRBV6-1 with TRBJ2-2; 10 nucleotides line up with TRBD1. Looked up from germline, CDR1 is MNHNS and CDR2 is SASEGT. CDR3 length: 17 residues. V shed 5 bases and J 2 bases; nucleotides not matched to a gene: 8.

The genes are TRBV5-1 and TRBJ2-1, with TRBD1 matching over 7 bases. The CDR3 runs to 16 residues. The V gene's germline CDR1 is SGHRS and CDR2 YFSETQ. V trimming: 4 bases; J trimming: 5 bases; junction bases outside the gene matches: 12. The CDR3: CASSNRRDSLHNEQFF. The CDR3, as DNA: TGCGCCAGCAGCAATCGCCGGGACAGCCTCCACAATGAGCAGTTCTTC.

J is TRBJ2-1 and V is TRBV7-9; 7 bases are a match to TRBD1. Germline trimming cut 5 bases from V and 0 bases from J; bases unmatched to any gene: 7. The CDR3 runs 16 residues. Germline CDR1 is SEHNR and CDR2 is FQNEAQ (reference sequence). CDR3 residues: CASSPWTGGSYNEQFF. The DNA for the CDR3 is TGTGCCAGCAGCCCTTGGACAGGCGGCTCCTACAATGAGCAGTTCTTC.

This chain joins TRBV18 and TRBJ2-7, with 9 nucleotides matching TRBD1. CDR1 is KGHSH and CDR2 is LQKENI in the germline V gene. The CDR3 is made up of 14 amino acids. Unmatched junction bases numbered 6, after V lost 6 bases and J lost 3 bases. The CDR3 sequence: CASSAGTGNYEQYV. CDR3 coding DNA: TGTGCCAGCTCGGCCGGGACAGGGAACTACGAGCAGTACGTC.

V is TRBV18 and J is TRBJ1-2; tentative D call: TRBD1 (6 bases). CDR3 length: 14 residues. CDR1 is KGHSH and CDR2 is LQKENI in the germline V gene. The V end was cut by 3 bases, the J end by 5 bases, with 13 bases between. The CDR3 nucleotides are TGTGCCAGCTCACCCCAGGGGATAGATTATGGCTACACCTTC. Translation: CASSPQGIDYGYTF.

This sequence joins TRBV10-2 and TRBJ2-2; D is ambiguous. V gave up 3 bases and J gave up 9 bases, with 8 bases separating them. The germline CDR1 and CDR2 sequences are WSHSY and SAAADI. The CDR3 is made up of 12 amino acids. The CDR3 DNA is TGCGCCAGCAGTGACCCTACTCGGGAGCTGTTTTTT. Protein sequence: CASSDPTRELFF.

This clonotype was counted once. This rearrangement joins TRBV20-1 to TRBJ2-7; D may be TRBD2 (6 bases). The CDR3 is 13 residues long. Trimming shortened V by 2 bases and J by 1 base, and 9 bases separated the two germline ends. Germline V gene lookup returns CDR1 DFQATT and CDR2 SNEGSKA (reference sequence). CDR3 coding DNA: TGCAGTGCTAGACGACTAGATTCCTACGAGCAGTACTTC. This translates into CSARRLDSYEQYF.

The chain is built from TRBV10-3 and TRBJ2-7; the D gene is possibly TRBD2 (6 bases). Germline loops: CDR1 ENHRY, CDR2 SYGVKD. V gave up 4 bases and J gave up 0 bases, with 10 bases separating them. The length of the CDR3 is 14 residues. CDR3: CAISGSGVSYEQYV. CDR3 DNA: TGTGCCATCAGTGGCTCGGGAGTCTCCTACGAGCAGTACGTC.

V gene TRBV11-1 combines with J gene TRBJ1-1; D remains ambiguous. The V end was cut by 5 bases, the J end by 5 bases, with 12 bases between. Looked up from germline, CDR1 is SGHAT and CDR2 is FQDESV (reference sequence). CDR3 length equals 13 residues. The CDR3 DNA reads TGTGCCAGCAGCCAAGAACCGGGTACTGAAGCTTTCTTT. Its translation is CASSQEPGTEAFF.

This rearrangement joins TRBV30 to TRBJ2-3; D call uncertain. The CDR3 consists of 11 residues. Trimming left V 0 bases short and J 10 bases short, with 8 bases between. CDR1 GTSNPN and CDR2 SVGIG come from the germline V gene (reference sequence). The CDR3 protein is CAWSVIGPQYF. The CDR3 DNA reads as TGTGCCTGGAGTGTAATAGGGCCGCAGTATTTT. The variable domain in full, completed from reference TRBV30 and TRBJ2-3, reads SQTIHQWPATLVQPVGSPLSLECTVEGTSNPNLYWYRQAAGRGLQLLFYSVGIGQISSEVPQNLSASRPQDRQFILSSKKLLLSDSGFYLCAWSVIGPQYFGPGTRLTVL.